This note documents a single T cell receptor (beta chain) sequence. Its target is unknown. The data are from a study of T cell responses to AZD1222 COVID-19 vaccine. Study-level findings and limits: Close to half of all spike-specific TCRs reportedly target regions of the variants that are unmutated.

Sequencing used immunoSEQ multiplex PCR; TCRdb keeps in-frame clones, though not all of them. The table includes about 84,000 clones, over 75% detected once. Pooled samples include second doses given at about 4 or 12 weeks. Sequencing was performed on peripheral blood, taken 28 days after the second AZD1222 dose. This TCR came from an adult who received the AZD1222 COVID-19 vaccine.

CDR3 sequence reads: CAWSRVGTGGADTQYF. For the CDR3, the DNA is TGTGCCTGGAGTCGTGTTGGGACAGGGGGGGCAGATACGCAGTATTTT. The chain is built from TRBV30 and TRBJ2-3; 11 bases agree with TRBD1. This CDR3 spans 16 amino acids. CDR1 and CDR2 (germline): GTSNPN, SVGIG (reference sequence). The J segment lost 4 bases and the V segment lost 2 bases, leaving 8 bases of the junction unmatched.